This T cell receptor beta chain was captured in a study of control samples from healthy donors and cancer patients. The CDR3 runs to 13 residues. Germline V gene data show CDR1 as SGHTA and CDR2 as FQGTGA. V lost 4 bases, J lost 4 bases, and 9 bases lay in between. Profiled with immunoSEQ multiplex PCR; TCRdb holds only in-frame clones, not every one. The sample lists around 140,000 clones, around 94% occurring once. This clone was observed a handful of times. V is TRBV7-3 and J is TRBJ2-3; D gene uncertain. This sequence was found in a middle-aged man in good health. The sequenced sample consisted of blood. CDR3 sequence: CASSSSKADTQYF. The CDR3 nucleotides are TGTGCCAGCAGCTCCTCCAAAGCAGATACGCAGTATTTT.